This entry lists 10 T cell receptor beta chains sequenced from one sample in a study of T-cell reconstitution after alpha-beta-depleted transplantation in children. As it was prepared, the TCRbeta library received unique molecular identifiers. Each CDR3 protein is one row after TCRdb ran MiXCR on the PCR reads. In the table there are around 600,000 distinct CDR3 sequences, 23% of which are singletons. This specimen consisted of PBMCs, mostly from graft donor cells, obtained 360 days after TCRalphabeta/CD19-depleted stem cell transplant. Every receptor here comes from a boy in the first two years of life who had a stem cell transplant for acute myeloid leukemia, so the T cells may come from the graft donor.

This clonotype was seen only a few times. V is TRBV20-1 and J is TRBJ1-6, with D perhaps matching TRBD1 (5 bases). CDR1 DFQATT and CDR2 SNEGSKA come from the germline V gene (reference sequence). There are 14 residues in the CDR3. V was clipped by 5 bases and J by 9 bases, with 17 bases between them. CDR3 residues: CSAEDGGIGSPLHF. CDR3 nucleotides: TGCAGTGCTGAAGACGGGGGGATCGGTTCACCCCTCCACTTT.

The sample holds many counts of this clonotype. This chain connects TRBV6-6 to TRBJ2-6; a weak D match, TRBD1 (5 bases). This CDR3 has 12 residues. The germline CDR1 and CDR2 sequences are MNHNY and SVGAGI (reference sequence). V was clipped by 11 bases and J by 4 bases, with 9 bases between them. The CDR3: CAVGPGANVLTF. In DNA form, the CDR3 reads TGTGCCGTGGGGCCAGGGGCCAACGTCCTGACTTTC.

This clonotype was seen more than once but under ten times. This chain connects TRBV20-1 to TRBJ2-7, with TRBD1 identical over 8 bases. The trim removed 6 bases at V and 5 bases at J, leaving 12 bases unmatched. The CDR3 runs to 14 residues. Germline lookup yields CDR1 DFQATT and CDR2 SNEGSKA (reference sequence). CDR3 in DNA: TGCAGTGCCCTTCAGGGGGCAGGGAACGACGAGCAGTACTTC. This encodes CSALQGAGNDEQYF.

The genes are TRBV4-3 and TRBJ2-1; D possibly uses TRBD1 or TRBD2 (6 bases each). Trimming pared 1 base from V and 9 bases from J, leaving 10 bases between. The CDR3 totals 13 residues. Germline CDR1 and CDR2: LGHNA and YSLEER. CDR3 bases: TGCGCCAGCAGCCAAGGGGGGGCCAGTGAGCAGTTCTTC. Translation gives CASSQGGASEQFF.

J is TRBJ2-1 and V is TRBV20-1; 16 bases are shared with TRBD2. The CDR3 runs to 17 residues. Germline lookup yields CDR1 DFQATT and CDR2 SNEGSKA (reference sequence). After removal of 1 base from V and 6 bases from J, the junction contained 6 bases not matched to a gene. CDR3 DNA: TGCAGTGCTAGAGCACCGGGACTAGCGGGGGGGCCCAATGAGCAGTTCTTC. Its translation is CSARAPGLAGGPNEQFF.

In this sample, this clonotype turned up many times. The chain combines TRBV12-3 or TRBV12-4 with TRBJ1-4, with D tentatively TRBD1 (5 bases). V was clipped by 2 bases and J by 11 bases, with 15 bases between them. The CDR3 is 14 amino acids. CDR3 in amino acids: CASSLTQGAAKLFF. CDR3 DNA sequence: TGTGCCAGCAGTTTAACGCAGGGTGCGGCGAAACTGTTTTTT.

The CDR3 nucleotides are TGTGCCAGCAGTGAAGCGACGTATAAGTCCTACAATGAGCAGTTCTTC. Translated, it gives CASSEATYKSYNEQFF. The chain uses TRBV6-1 and TRBJ2-1; D is unclear. Trimming left V 0 bases short and J 1 base short, with 10 bases between. This CDR3 has 16 amino acids. Germline-derived CDR1 and CDR2 are MNHNS and SASEGT.

The sample holds a few counts of this clonotype. This chain connects TRBV11-2 to TRBJ2-2; D gene uncertain. The germline V gene encodes CDR1 SGHAT and CDR2 FQNNGV. V lost 1 base and J lost 8, with 17 bases in between. The CDR3 is made up of 16 amino acids. The CDR3 protein is CASSLGLPPLKGELFF. The DNA for the CDR3 is TGTGCCAGCAGCTTAGGTCTTCCCCCACTCAAGGGGGAGCTGTTTTTT.

In regard to this clonotype: Given the absence of the conserved phenylalanine or tryptophan at the CDR3 end, a read error is likely. It is unclear where the CDR3 begins or ends on the DNA, so no DNA is shown, and the CDR3 is as TCRdb lists it. The chain recombines TRBV6-1 with TRBJ2-7; the table's D call, TRBD1, has no DNA check behind it. Germline CDR1 and CDR2: MNHNS and SASEGT. The length of the CDR3 is 13 amino acids, counting both ends. CDR3 region: CASSESRGQVLNI.

The V gene is TRBV30, the J gene TRBJ1-5; D is ambiguous. Trimming stripped 2 bases from V and 6 bases from J, with 14 bases between. This CDR3 region has 14 residues. From germline, CDR1 is GTSNPN and CDR2 SVGIG (reference sequence). CDR3 in amino acids: CAWSLTGRSQPQHF. The CDR3 coding sequence is TGTGCCTGGAGTCTCACCGGTCGGAGTCAGCCCCAGCATTTT.